This record looks at one T cell receptor beta chain sequence and its context. Which antigen it targets is not known. The sample holds no much larger clone one base away, and base qualities are not on file. The data derive from a study of human T cells and chemical hapten exposure (dated by TCRdb to 2020 to 2022). About the investigation overall: For sensitization, 2% DPC in acetone was applied to a roughly 2 cm by roughly 2 cm area of upper inner arm skin. Throughout the roughly 23-week study period, patients were also given weekly therapeutic DPC doses on the scalp. Patch tests used Finn chambers with 0.01% DPC on the upper back, scored after 6 days by International Contact Dermatitis Research Group standards. The mostly female patient cohort included alopecia areata with under or over 50% scalp involvement, alopecia totalis and alopecia universalis. Libraries were pooled for sequencing, and per-sample TCR yields varied mainly because of small differences in library volumes within the pool. This study followed changes in the peripheral blood TCR repertoire in vivo during primary and secondary sensitization of alopecia patients to the hapten diphenylcyclopropenone (DPC). Blood samples were taken from patients before sensitization (week 0) and at 2, 6 and about 24 weeks after DPC sensitization. Blood for TCR sequencing was provided by twenty-nine alopecia patients at one to four time points (pre-sensitization, 2, 6 and 24 weeks). Paper-wide results and their limitations: Because all patients had alopecia, a presumed autoimmune disease, the immune response of the patients might differ from that of healthy individuals. A positive correlation was found between the number of PT1 expanded TCRs and patch test score, with significance reached at thresholds 8, 16 and 32 but not 4. Significantly more large CDR3 similarity clusters were formed by expanded TCRs than by pre-sensitization or healthy control sets, consistent with antigen-driven responses. After repeated subsampling, the strength of the expansion versus patch-test correlation and the threshold at which it became significant changed. No change with DPC sensitization was found in the number of TCRs above 1 in 1000 frequency, and no evidence of global repertoire structure alterations was found.

In the paper's terms, the time point label means: pre-sensitization, week 0. According to the study, the label for this sample's treatment or condition signals: therapeutic diphenylcyclopropenone sensitization with weekly scalp DPC. Blood at each patch-test visit was drawn before the patch test was applied. Eligible patients were aged 18 to 70, diagnosed with alopecia, deemed suitable for DPC therapy, and excluded if pregnant. Total RNA was isolated from unfractionated whole blood collected in Tempus Blood RNA tubes. Library preparation was by RACE. For sequencing, a NextSeq 500 was employed. Library preparation attached unique molecular identifiers to individual cDNA molecules for quantitative, reproducible TCR counting. Each blood RNA sample was used to sequence both TCR alpha and TCR beta chains. Regarding the original processing steps: A median of roughly 99,000 TCRs per sample was observed, with a range of 23,224 to 690,600. V, J and CDR3 annotation of the TCR reads was performed with the Decombinator software suite. For the PS versus PT1 abundance plots, all samples were subsampled to the same number of TCRs (28,000). Expanded TCRs were defined as absent before sensitization and observed at least eight times at the 2-week time point. In TCRdb, the public reads were trimmed at Q25 with fastp and aligned with MiXCR, with productive beta chains retained. CDR3 protein sequences are deduplicated, and each keeps its most common genes and DNA. The V and J calls here are based on TCRdb, not the publication. This sample holds some 200,000 distinct CDR3 sequences; 25% to 30% were observed only once. Roughly 3% of the sample rests with the top ten.

CDR1 and CDR2 are drawn from the germline V gene: SNHLY, FYNNEI. The V end loses 1 base and the J end loses 3 bases, and a stretch of 10 bases separates them. From the cysteine through the phenylalanine, the CDR3 covers 16 amino acids. Just CDR3 DNA is preserved here, 48 bases in frame from base 1. The sequences come from whole blood, collected in connection with sensitization to the hapten diphenylcyclopropenone (DPC). The chain links TRBV2 with TRBJ2-6; matching of 5 bases hints at TRBD1 as the D gene. The TCR originated in a woman in her twenties or thirties with alopecia areata. Some clones in this sample may be carry-over from other donors' samples. The DNA sequence reads TGTGCCAGCAGTGAAGGTCCAGGGCGTGGGGCCAACGTCCTGACTTTC. This encodes CASSEGPGRGANVLTF.